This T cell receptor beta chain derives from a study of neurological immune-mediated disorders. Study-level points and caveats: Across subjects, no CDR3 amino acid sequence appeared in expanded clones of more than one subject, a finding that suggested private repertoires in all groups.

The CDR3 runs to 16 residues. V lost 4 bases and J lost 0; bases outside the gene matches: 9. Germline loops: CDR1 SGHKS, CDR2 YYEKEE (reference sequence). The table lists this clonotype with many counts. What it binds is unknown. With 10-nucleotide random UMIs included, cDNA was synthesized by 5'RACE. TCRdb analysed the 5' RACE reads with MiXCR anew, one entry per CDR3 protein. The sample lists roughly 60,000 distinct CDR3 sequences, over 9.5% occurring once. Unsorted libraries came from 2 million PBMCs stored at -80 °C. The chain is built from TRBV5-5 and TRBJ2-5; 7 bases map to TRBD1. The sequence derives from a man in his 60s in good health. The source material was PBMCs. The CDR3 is CASSISGTEYQETQYF. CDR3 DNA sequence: TGTGCCAGCAGCATTTCCGGGACAGAATACCAAGAGACCCAGTACTTC.